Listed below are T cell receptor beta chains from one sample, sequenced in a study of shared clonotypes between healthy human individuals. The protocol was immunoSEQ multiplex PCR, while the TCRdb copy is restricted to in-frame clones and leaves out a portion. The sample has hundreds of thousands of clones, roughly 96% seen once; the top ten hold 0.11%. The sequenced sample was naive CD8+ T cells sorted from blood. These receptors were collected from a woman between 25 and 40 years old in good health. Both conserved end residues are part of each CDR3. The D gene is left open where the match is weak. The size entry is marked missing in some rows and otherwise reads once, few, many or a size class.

CDR3nt: TGTGCCAGCAGCCTCGCGACTAGCGGGGGGAACACCGGGGAGCTGTTTTTT; CDR3aa: CASSLATSGGNTGELFF; j_gene: TRBJ2-2; abundance: once; v_gene: TRBV13; d_gene: TRBD2
CDR3nt: TGTGCCAGCAGCCTCGGTCGCACCTACGAGCAGTACTTC; CDR3aa: CASSLGRTYEQYF; j_gene: TRBJ2-7; abundance: -; v_gene: TRBV7-7; d_gene: -
CDR3nt: TGCGCCAGCAGCCAAGGGGCAGTGACAGGGGTATACGAGCAGTACTTC; CDR3aa: CASSQGAVTGVYEQYF; j_gene: TRBJ2-7; abundance: -; v_gene: TRBV4-1; d_gene: TRBD1
CDR3nt: TGTGCCAGCAGCGCCTACAGGGGGTCTAACTATGGCTACACCTTC; CDR3aa: CASSAYRGSNYGYTF; j_gene: TRBJ1-2; abundance: -; v_gene: TRBV9; d_gene: TRBD1
CDR3nt: TGTGCCAGCAGTCCCCGAGGCGGGCCCTCCTACGAGCAGTACTTC; CDR3aa: CASSPRGGPSYEQYF; j_gene: TRBJ2-7; abundance: -; v_gene: TRBV28; d_gene: -
CDR3nt: TGTGCTAGTGGTTTAGGTAGCACAGATACGCAGTATTTT; CDR3aa: CASGLGSTDTQYF; j_gene: TRBJ2-3; abundance: -; v_gene: TRBV12-5; d_gene: -
CDR3nt: TGTGCCTGGGAAGGACAGGGGAGAAACGAGCAGTACTTC; CDR3aa: CAWEGQGRNEQYF; j_gene: TRBJ2-7; abundance: -; v_gene: TRBV30; d_gene: TRBD1
CDR3nt: TGTGCCAGCAGTTCTCTCAGGGAAGGGGCCTACAATGAGCAGTTCTTC; CDR3aa: CASSSLREGAYNEQFF; j_gene: TRBJ2-1; abundance: -; v_gene: TRBV28; d_gene: -
CDR3nt: TGCGCCAGCAGCCACGGGACTGAAAATTTTAATACGCAGTATTTT; CDR3aa: CASSHGTENFNTQYF; j_gene: TRBJ2-3; abundance: -; v_gene: TRBV4-1; d_gene: -
CDR3nt: TGTGCCAGCAGCTTACGGACCTATGGCTACACCTTC; CDR3aa: CASSLRTYGYTF; j_gene: TRBJ1-2; abundance: -; v_gene: TRBV13; d_gene: -
CDR3nt: TGTGCCAGCAGTTTATCGAAAGGGACAGGGTCGGTCGAGCAGTACTTC; CDR3aa: CASSLSKGTGSVEQYF; j_gene: TRBJ2-7; abundance: once; v_gene: TRBV27; d_gene: TRBD1
CDR3nt: TGTGCCAGCAGCCTGGGGTACCGGGAGCCGCAGTACTTC; CDR3aa: CASSLGYREPQYF; j_gene: TRBJ2-7; abundance: -; v_gene: TRBV13; d_gene: -
CDR3nt: TGTGCCAGCAGCCCTCCGAGGCACGGTTCGAACACTGAAGCTTTCTTT; CDR3aa: CASSPPRHGSNTEAFF; j_gene: TRBJ1-1; abundance: -; v_gene: TRBV2; d_gene: -
CDR3nt: TGTGCCAGCAGTTACGGCCTAGCATCTAGCACAGATACGCAGTATTTT; CDR3aa: CASSYGLASSTDTQYF; j_gene: TRBJ2-3; abundance: -; v_gene: TRBV6-5; d_gene: -
CDR3nt: TGCAGCGTTGAAGGATGGGGGCCAACCGGGGAGCTGTTTTTT; CDR3aa: CSVEGWGPTGELFF; j_gene: TRBJ2-2; abundance: -; v_gene: TRBV29-1; d_gene: -
CDR3nt: TGTGCCAGCAGCGTTACAGGACAGACCGATAGCAATCAGCCCCAGCATTTT; CDR3aa: CASSVTGQTDSNQPQHF; j_gene: TRBJ1-5; abundance: -; v_gene: TRBV5-5; d_gene: -
CDR3nt: TGTGCCACTTCCCGGGGCGGGGTCGAAGCTTTCTTT; CDR3aa: CATSRGGVEAFF; j_gene: TRBJ1-1; abundance: -; v_gene: TRBV30; d_gene: -
CDR3nt: TGTGCCAGCAGAACAGGGGCCTACGAGCAGTACTTC; CDR3aa: CASRTGAYEQYF; j_gene: TRBJ2-7; abundance: -; v_gene: TRBV28; d_gene: TRBD1
CDR3nt: TGTGCCAGTAGTATAGATGCGGAAGAGACCCAGTACTTC; CDR3aa: CASSIDAEETQYF; j_gene: TRBJ2-5; abundance: -; v_gene: TRBV19; d_gene: -
CDR3nt: TGTGCCAGCAGTTTTCTAGGGGGAGAGCAGTACTTC; CDR3aa: CASSFLGGEQYF; j_gene: TRBJ2-7; abundance: -; v_gene: TRBV27; d_gene: -
CDR3nt: TGTGCCAGCAGCGACCGACCTGGGGGGGCCAACGTCCTGACTTTC; CDR3aa: CASSDRPGGANVLTF; j_gene: TRBJ2-6; abundance: -; v_gene: TRBV5-8; d_gene: -
CDR3nt: TGTGCCAGCAGGGAACTAGCGGGAGGTGTCTACGAGCAGTACTTC; CDR3aa: CASRELAGGVYEQYF; j_gene: TRBJ2-7; abundance: -; v_gene: TRBV2; d_gene: TRBD2
CDR3nt: TGTGCCAGCAGCGCCGGGACAGGGGTCTCCTACGAGCAGTACTTC; CDR3aa: CASSAGTGVSYEQYF; j_gene: TRBJ2-7; abundance: once; v_gene: TRBV5-6; d_gene: TRBD1
CDR3nt: TGTGCCAGCAGCGAGGACGGGATACAAGAGACCCAGTACTTC; CDR3aa: CASSEDGIQETQYF; j_gene: TRBJ2-5; abundance: -; v_gene: TRBV7-7; d_gene: -
CDR3nt: TGTGCCAGTAGTCTCCGTCCCGGGACAGGAAGGAACACTGAAGCTTTCTTT; CDR3aa: CASSLRPGTGRNTEAFF; j_gene: TRBJ1-1; abundance: -; v_gene: TRBV19; d_gene: TRBD1
CDR3nt: TGTGCCAGCAGCGTAGTTGGCAGGGGGAGCGAGCAGTACTTC; CDR3aa: CASSVVGRGSEQYF; j_gene: TRBJ2-7; abundance: -; v_gene: TRBV9; d_gene: TRBD1
CDR3nt: TGTGCCAGCTTCCCCCTAAAATGGGACACCGGGGAGCTGTTTTTT; CDR3aa: CASFPLKWDTGELFF; j_gene: TRBJ2-2; abundance: -; v_gene: TRBV7-9; d_gene: -
CDR3nt: TGTGCCAGCAGCCAAGAATTAGCCGACAGGGGATACGACAATGAGCAGTTCTTC; CDR3aa: CASSQELADRGYDNEQFF; j_gene: TRBJ2-1; abundance: once; v_gene: TRBV14; d_gene: TRBD1
CDR3nt: TGCGCCAGCAGCCAAGATCCACAGGGTCTGTGGGGTACTGAAGCTTTCTTT; CDR3aa: CASSQDPQGLWGTEAFF; j_gene: TRBJ1-1; abundance: -; v_gene: TRBV4-1; d_gene: -
CDR3nt: TGCGCCAGCAGCATCCGACAGGCCAGCAACACTGAAGCTTTCTTT; CDR3aa: CASSIRQASNTEAFF; j_gene: TRBJ1-1; abundance: few; v_gene: TRBV4-1; d_gene: -
CDR3nt: TGTGCCAGCATGGCTGGGACAGTTAACTACGAGCAGTACTTC; CDR3aa: CASMAGTVNYEQYF; j_gene: TRBJ2-7; abundance: -; v_gene: TRBV2; d_gene: TRBD1
CDR3nt: TGCGCCAGCAGCCAAGACCCATGGGGAACAGATACGCAGTATTTT; CDR3aa: CASSQDPWGTDTQYF; j_gene: TRBJ2-3; abundance: -; v_gene: TRBV4-1; d_gene: -
CDR3nt: TGCGCCAGCAGCGCCCACCGTCCTCTAGCGCCTGACAATGAGCAGTTCTTC; CDR3aa: CASSAHRPLAPDNEQFF; j_gene: TRBJ2-1; abundance: -; v_gene: TRBV4-1; d_gene: -
CDR3nt: TGTGCCTGGAGGGGGCTAGCGGGAGTGTCTAACACCGGGGAGCTGTTTTTT; CDR3aa: CAWRGLAGVSNTGELFF; j_gene: TRBJ2-2; abundance: -; v_gene: TRBV30; d_gene: TRBD2
CDR3nt: TGTGCCAGCAGCCGTACAACTAGCACAGATACGCAGTATTTT; CDR3aa: CASSRTTSTDTQYF; j_gene: TRBJ2-3; abundance: -; v_gene: TRBV13; d_gene: -
CDR3nt: TGTGCCAGCAGCTTTCTAGGCGGGGTGTACGAGCAGTACTTC; CDR3aa: CASSFLGGVYEQYF; j_gene: TRBJ2-7; abundance: -; v_gene: TRBV5-4; d_gene: -
CDR3nt: TGTGCCAGCAGCGCCGTCAACAGTCGCTCCTACGAGCAGTACTTC; CDR3aa: CASSAVNSRSYEQYF; j_gene: TRBJ2-7; abundance: -; v_gene: TRBV13; d_gene: -
CDR3nt: TGTGCCAGCAGCTGGGATCGGGGCGAGCAGTTCTTC; CDR3aa: CASSWDRGEQFF; j_gene: TRBJ2-1; abundance: -; v_gene: TRBV5-4; d_gene: -
CDR3nt: TGTGCCAGTAGACCCGGAATCGGTGAGGGGCTCAGCTATGGCTACACCTTC; CDR3aa: CASRPGIGEGLSYGYTF; j_gene: TRBJ1-2; abundance: -; v_gene: TRBV19; d_gene: -
CDR3nt: TGTGCCACCAGCAGCTCAATGGGAGGAAACACCATATATTTT; CDR3aa: CATSSSMGGNTIYF; j_gene: TRBJ1-3; abundance: once; v_gene: TRBV15; d_gene: -
CDR3nt: TGTGCCAGCGGCTCTTCCCTGACAGGGACTCCCAACGAGCAGTACTTC; CDR3aa: CASGSSLTGTPNEQYF; j_gene: TRBJ2-7; abundance: -; v_gene: TRBV5-6; d_gene: -
CDR3nt: TGTGCCAGCAGCTTACGGAGCGGGTTCGCCCACAATGAGCAGTTCTTC; CDR3aa: CASSLRSGFAHNEQFF; j_gene: TRBJ2-1; abundance: -; v_gene: TRBV11-3; d_gene: -
CDR3nt: TGCGCCAGCAGCCGCGGGGGAAAGACCTACGAGCAGTACTTC; CDR3aa: CASSRGGKTYEQYF; j_gene: TRBJ2-7; abundance: -; v_gene: TRBV4-1; d_gene: TRBD2